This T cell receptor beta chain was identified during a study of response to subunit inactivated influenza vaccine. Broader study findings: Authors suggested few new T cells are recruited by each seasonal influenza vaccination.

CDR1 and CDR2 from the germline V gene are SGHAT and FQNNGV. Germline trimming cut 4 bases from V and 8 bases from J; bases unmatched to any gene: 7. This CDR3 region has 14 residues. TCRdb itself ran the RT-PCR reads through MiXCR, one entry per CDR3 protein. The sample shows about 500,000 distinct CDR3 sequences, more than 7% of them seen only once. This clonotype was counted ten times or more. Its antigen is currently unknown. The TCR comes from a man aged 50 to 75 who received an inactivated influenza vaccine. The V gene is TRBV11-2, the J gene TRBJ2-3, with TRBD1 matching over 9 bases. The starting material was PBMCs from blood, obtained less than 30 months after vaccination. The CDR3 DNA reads TGTGCCAGCAGCTCCGGGACAGGGCATGGTACGCAGTATTTT. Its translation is CASSSGTGHGTQYF.